This T cell receptor beta chain was recorded in a study of cytomegalovirus exposure and HLA in healthy donors (dated by TCRdb to about 2017). About the study as a whole: According to an earlier analysis of 587 of the donors, some 180 million T cells yielded 95 million to 140 million unique TCR beta sequences and less than 300 Gb of sequence data. Roughly 300 gigabases of sequencing data and some 85 million unique TCR sequences were included in an early release covering roughly 600 HLA-typed donors. The genetic ancestry cluster associated with self-reported Caucasian donors included 70% to 85% of the roughly 400 genotyped donors. The study was designed to test whether signatures of past pathogen exposure could be identified by cataloging public T cell receptors. The study profiled the T cell repertoires of under 850 subjects by immunosequencing and related them to cytomegalovirus serostatus. In addition to the first cohort of around 670 subjects, a separate validation cohort of 130 or so different subjects was used. To predict cytomegalovirus infection status, the study combined high-throughput TCR immunosequencing, statistical association of individual TCRs with disease status, and machine learning. A later analysis re-examined previously published TCR beta repertoires from about 670 donors and added high-resolution HLA genotyping to investigate patterns of TCR occurrence. Rather than drawing on any new phenotypic data, the later analysis identified candidate immune exposures from TCR beta sequences and the way those sequences occurred across donors. An earlier analysis of 500 to 750 of the donors applied high-throughput TCR beta sequencing to assess whether each TCR beta V gene segment acted as functional or pseudogenic. Donor age, sex, ethnicity and CMV serostatus were compiled together with the repertoire data. A later genetic analysis took genome-wide SNP genotypes for about 55% of the 666 donors and used that subset as a discovery cohort. All discovery cohort repertoires had been generated using a single sequencing platform. HLA typing covered class I and class II loci at four-digit resolution. The number of typed donors differed by locus: about 620-640 for A, B, C, DRB1 and DQB1; 522 for DQA1; approximately 600 for DPA1; and roughly 470 for DPB1. Roughly five DR-DQ haplotypes were handled as single units for association and clustering because linkage in the cohort was strong. Among 398 genotyped donors of the cohort, an average of about 240,000 unique TCR beta nucleotide sequences were sequenced per donor, roughly 20% of them non-productive. The paper as a whole reports these results and caveats: Linkage disequilibrium might explain the correlated functional status among segregating V segments, but an unknown experimental factor could not be ruled out. Compared with equally common non-associated chains, HLA-associated TCR beta chains in a later analysis were more clonally expanded and had lower generation probabilities. Most TCR sequences were seen in very few donors, while some public TCRs were found in many individuals. This cohort had only TCR beta chains sequenced, and the lack of alpha or paired-chain data limited which features could be detected. A group of highly shared sequence variants was considered likely to be a technical artifact of the sequencing pipeline. The classifier was reported to diagnose cytomegalovirus status with high specificity and sensitivity in both the original cohort and the validation cohort. In a later genetic analysis, fewer N-insertions in productive TCRs were reported among donors in an Asian-associated ancestry cluster than the approximately 670-donor mean. The 87-base-pair reads could not distinguish some IMGT-functional V segments, including TRBV6-2 and TRBV6-3, so those segments were excluded. Most CMV-associated TCR beta chains appeared to be HLA-restricted in a later analysis, and the HLA associations seemed to be driven largely by CMV exposure. In an earlier analysis of some 640 of the donors, most TCR beta V segments were observed in productive rearrangements about 90% or about 30% of the time, broadly matching IMGT annotations. Immune exposure information for the cohort was limited to CMV serostatus. Because HLA typing was missing for some donors at each locus, association tests included only the typed subset. A later genetic analysis associated a missense DCLRE1C variant with V-gene and J-gene trimming of TCR beta chains, and an independent cohort replicated the association. Roughly uniform sequencing depth across donors was assumed in presence/absence analyses, although this assumption may not hold. Strong co-occurrence of HLA alleles, especially DR and DQ, made assigning TCR associations to individual alleles difficult. A later analysis associated about 16,000 TCR beta sequences with specific HLA alleles at a false discovery rate of 0.05. In a later analysis, TCR association rates were found to vary across HLA loci, with the most associated TCRs seen for DRB1 alleles and the fewest for HLA-C alleles. A further reported finding was that TCR beta sequences accurately predicted the HLA-A and HLA-B alleles for most subjects in the first cohort. It was suggested by the authors that the approach could potentially be generalized to other disease states and immunological phenotypes. Three of the identified cytomegalovirus-associated TCR beta chains were confirmed in vitro to be specific for cytomegalovirus antigens. In the study, about 150 TCR beta chains were listed as associated with cytomegalovirus. A later analysis reported that several top co-occurrence clusters appeared linked to parvovirus B19, influenza, CMV and Epstein-Barr virus. The earlier analysis of some 560 of the donors excluded some 16 rarely observed V segments, including chromosome 9 orphons, because counts were too low.

The cohort consisted of 666 healthy bone marrow donors. At the time of sampling, every cohort member was nominally healthy, though immune exposures that went unrecorded were likely present. The donor tested CMV seronegative and was one of the 352 seronegative cohort members. Each donor provided a peripheral blood sample, and peripheral blood mononuclear cells were used for TCR beta sequencing. Genomic DNA was extracted from the blood cell samples with the Qiagen DNeasy Blood Extraction Kit. The germline ends are 11 bases apart after V is trimmed by 11 bases and J by 1 base. CDR1 and CDR2 (WNHNN, SYGVQD) derive from the germline V gene (reference sequence). From the cysteine through the phenylalanine, the CDR3 covers 12 amino acids. Just the 36-base CDR3 DNA is kept, in frame starting at base 1. A note on this clone: What this receptor recognizes is not known.

Library generation was performed with the immunoSEQ multiplex PCR assay. For the multiplex PCR, a mixture combining 60 forward primers for TCR Vbeta segments and 13 reverse primers for TCR Jbeta segments was used. Amplification of the CDR3 region of rearranged TCR beta genes was performed with a multiplex PCR assay on genomic DNA. The amplified TCR beta libraries were sequenced on the Illumina HiSeq System as 87-base-pair reads. The authors' analysis ran thus. A later analysis tallied some 79 million unique TCR beta chains across the approximately 670 repertoires, and approximately 12 million of those chains were shared by two or more donors. A nearest-neighbor algorithm error-corrected the raw reads and collapsed the reads into unique sequences, merging closely related sequences to remove PCR and sequencing errors. To assign V, D and J gene segments, CDR3 sequences were aligned to IMGT reference sequences. For a sequence to be retained, a match of at least six nucleotides was required to both a V gene segment and a J gene segment. Rearrangements were classified as productive when the CDR3 lacked stop codons and remained in frame with V and J, and all other rearrangements were classified as non-productive. CDR3 was defined by IMGT convention, running from the second conserved V-encoded cysteine to the conserved J-encoded phenylalanine. Sequences without an unambiguous match to a single V gene segment were excluded from the earlier analysis of almost 600 of the donors. In an earlier analysis of a few hundred of the donors, V segments were called functional above 56.7% productive rearrangements and were called segregating when the between-donor standard deviation exceeded 5%. A statistical classification framework was built for diagnosing cytomegalovirus status from the catalog of TCR beta chain sequences. In a later analysis, TCR nucleotide sequences were compared against IMGT/GENE-DB human TR gene sequences so that V and J genes could be assigned. Using the TCRdist pipeline, a later analysis assigned CDR3 sequences along with most-parsimonious VDJ recombination scenarios. In a later analysis, each TCR beta chain was defined by its CDR3 amino acid sequence together with its V-gene family, and reads lacking a unique V-gene family were excluded. In a later analysis, several hundred highly shared, low-generation-probability nucleotide sequences were removed to address suspected cross-contamination and a sequencing artifact. In a later analysis, a clonal expansion index for each public chain was calculated from normalized within-repertoire ranks of inferred template counts. A later analysis computed generation probabilities with a VDJ recombination model fitted to out-of-frame rearrangements, and checked the results against IGoR. In a later analysis, TCR-TCR, TCR-HLA and TCR-CMV co-occurrence was scored with hypergeometric tests, and a repertoire-size bias correction was applied to TCR pairs. A later analysis estimated false discovery rates by permuting HLA or CMV assignments 20 times. In a later analysis, co-occurring TCRs were grouped using DBSCAN, and TCRdist sequence similarity was added for clustering within HLA-allele-positive subsets. Repertoires with fewer than 30,000 or more than 120,000 public chains were left out of co-occurrence clustering, as were five repertoires with anomalous nucleotide sharing. In its TCRdb copy, this immuneACCESS table keeps in-frame sequences only and misses some clones. Where compared with another copy, unresolved V genes explain less than half of these, and the others have no known cause. For V, J and clone size, that table is used; D and trimming come from the DNA. This sample's table lists roughly 110,000 clones. The ten largest clones take up about 4% of the sample.

The sequence was collected from a man aged 30 to 45 in good health and CMV-seronegative. Recombination joined TRBV10-1 with TRBJ2-5, with TRBD2 as a weak D call on 6 bases. Sequenced sample: PBMCs. The sequence in DNA is TGCGCCTTTCGCGGGGTCCAAGAGACCCAGTACTTC. This yields the protein CAFRGVQETQYF.